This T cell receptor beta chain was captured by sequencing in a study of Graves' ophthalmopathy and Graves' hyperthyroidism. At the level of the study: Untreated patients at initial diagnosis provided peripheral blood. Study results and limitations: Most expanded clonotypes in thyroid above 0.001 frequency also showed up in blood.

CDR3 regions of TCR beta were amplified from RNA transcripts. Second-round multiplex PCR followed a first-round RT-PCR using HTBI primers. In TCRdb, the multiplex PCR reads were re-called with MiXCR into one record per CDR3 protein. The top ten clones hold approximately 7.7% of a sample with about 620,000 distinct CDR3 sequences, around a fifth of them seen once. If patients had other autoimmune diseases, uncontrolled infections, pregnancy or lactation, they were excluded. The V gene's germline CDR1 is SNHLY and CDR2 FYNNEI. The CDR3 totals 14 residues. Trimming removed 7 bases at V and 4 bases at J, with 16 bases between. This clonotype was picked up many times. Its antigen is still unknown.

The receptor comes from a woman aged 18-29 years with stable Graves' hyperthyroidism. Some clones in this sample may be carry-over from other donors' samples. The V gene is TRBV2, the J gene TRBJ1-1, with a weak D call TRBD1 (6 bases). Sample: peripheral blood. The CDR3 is CASNIRGVSTEAFF. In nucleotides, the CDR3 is TGTGCCAGCAATATCAGGGGTGTAAGCACTGAAGCTTTCTTT.